This T cell receptor beta chain is drawn from a study of regulatory T cells in long-lasting Graves disease. Time point described: newly diagnosed GD, antithyroid drugs for less than 3 months. From PBMCs, RNA was extracted and then used to make the TCR library. CDR3 regions were amplified by Arm-PCR using iRepertoire HTBI primers to build TCR beta libraries. TCRdb recomputed calls from the multiplex PCR reads with MiXCR, one row per CDR3 protein. The sample has fewer than 450,000 distinct CDR3 sequences; approximately 15% are singletons. From germline, CDR1 is SGHTA and CDR2 FQGNSA. The ends were cut back, 8 bases at V and 3 bases at J, with 23 bases in the middle. This CDR3 contains 17 residues. The sample holds many counts of this clonotype. The same data also went into a second study, on T cells in Graves' hyperthyroidism and ophthalmopathy.

The sample consisted of peripheral blood mononuclear cells (PBMCs), taken at new diagnosis, from a patient treated with antithyroid drugs. This clonotype was sampled from a woman between 40 and 55 years old with Graves disease. The chain carries TRBV7-2 and TRBJ2-1, with D maybe TRBD2 (5 bases). CDR3 sequence (DNA): TGTGCCAGCGGATTAGGACTCGGCCGGACCATCTACAATGAGCAGTTCTTC. Its translation is CASGLGLGRTIYNEQFF.